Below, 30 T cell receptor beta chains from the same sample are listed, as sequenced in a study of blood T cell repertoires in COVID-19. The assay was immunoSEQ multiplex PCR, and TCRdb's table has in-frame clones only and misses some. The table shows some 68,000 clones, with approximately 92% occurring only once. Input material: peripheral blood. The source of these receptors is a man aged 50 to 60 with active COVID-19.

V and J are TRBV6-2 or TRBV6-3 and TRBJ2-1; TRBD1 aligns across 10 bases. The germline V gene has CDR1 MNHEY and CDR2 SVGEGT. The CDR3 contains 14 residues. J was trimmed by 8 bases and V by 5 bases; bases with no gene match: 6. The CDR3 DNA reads TGTGCCAGCAGTACGGACAGGGGGGGCTATGAGCAGTTCTTC. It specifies CASSTDRGGYEQFF.

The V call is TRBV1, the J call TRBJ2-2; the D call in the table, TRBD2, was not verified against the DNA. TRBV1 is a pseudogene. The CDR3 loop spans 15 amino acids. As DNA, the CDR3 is TGCACCAGCAGCCAAGGCGGGGGAAACACCGGGGAGCTGTTTTTT. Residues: CTSSQGGGNTGELFF.

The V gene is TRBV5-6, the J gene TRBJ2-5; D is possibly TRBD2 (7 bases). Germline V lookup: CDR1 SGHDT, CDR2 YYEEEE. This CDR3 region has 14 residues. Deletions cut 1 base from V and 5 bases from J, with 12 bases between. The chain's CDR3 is CASSLRGGRETQYF. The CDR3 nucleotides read TGTGCCAGCAGCTTGAGGGGGGGCCGGGAGACCCAGTACTTC. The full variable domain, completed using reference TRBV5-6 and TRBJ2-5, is DAGVTQSPTHLIKTRGQQVTLRCSPKSGHDTVSWYQQALGQGPQFIFQYYEEEERQRGNFPDRFSGHQFPNYSSELNVNALLLGDSALYLCASSLRGGRETQYFGPGTRLLVL.

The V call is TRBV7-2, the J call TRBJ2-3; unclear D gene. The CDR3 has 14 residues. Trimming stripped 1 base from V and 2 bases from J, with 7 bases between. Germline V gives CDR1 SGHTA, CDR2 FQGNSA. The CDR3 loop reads CASSLVSITDTQYF. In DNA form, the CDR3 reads TGTGCCAGCAGCTTAGTTTCTATCACAGATACGCAGTATTTT.

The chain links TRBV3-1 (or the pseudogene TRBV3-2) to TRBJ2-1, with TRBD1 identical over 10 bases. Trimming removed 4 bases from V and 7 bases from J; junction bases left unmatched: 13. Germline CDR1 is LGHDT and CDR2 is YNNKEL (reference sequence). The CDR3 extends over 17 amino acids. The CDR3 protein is CASSPPYGQGVRNEQFF. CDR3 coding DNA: TGTGCCAGCAGCCCACCTTATGGACAGGGGGTACGAAATGAGCAGTTCTTC.

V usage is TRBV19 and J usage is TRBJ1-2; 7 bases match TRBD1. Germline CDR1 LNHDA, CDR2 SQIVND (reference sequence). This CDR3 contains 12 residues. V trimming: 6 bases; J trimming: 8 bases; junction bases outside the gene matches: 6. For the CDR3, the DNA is TGTGCCAGTAGACAGACAGGGATGGGCTACACCTTC. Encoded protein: CASRQTGMGYTF.

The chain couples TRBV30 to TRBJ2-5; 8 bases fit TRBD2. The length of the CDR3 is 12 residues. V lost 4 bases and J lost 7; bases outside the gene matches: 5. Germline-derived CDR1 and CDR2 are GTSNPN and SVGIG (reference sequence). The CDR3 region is CAWNIRGGTQYF. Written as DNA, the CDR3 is TGTGCCTGGAACATCCGGGGGGGGACCCAGTACTTC.

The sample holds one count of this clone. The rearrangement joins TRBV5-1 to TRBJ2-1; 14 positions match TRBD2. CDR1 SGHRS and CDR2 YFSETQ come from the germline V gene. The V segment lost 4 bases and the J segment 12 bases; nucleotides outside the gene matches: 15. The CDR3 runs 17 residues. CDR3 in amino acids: CASSPSTSGGASRGQFF. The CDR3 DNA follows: TGCGCCAGCAGCCCCTCGACTAGCGGGGGGGCCTCTAGGGGGCAGTTCTTC.

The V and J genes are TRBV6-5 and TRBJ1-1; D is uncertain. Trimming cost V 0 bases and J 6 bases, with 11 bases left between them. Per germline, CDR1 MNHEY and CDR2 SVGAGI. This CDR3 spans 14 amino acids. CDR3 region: CASSYSLAEAEAFF. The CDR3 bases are TGTGCCAGCAGTTACTCGCTTGCGGAGGCTGAAGCTTTCTTT.

CDR3 sequence: CASSLGTGITYNEQFF. The CDR3, as DNA: TGCGCCAGCAGCTTGGGAACAGGGATCACCTACAATGAGCAGTTCTTC. This sequence joins TRBV5-1 and TRBJ2-1, with D tentatively TRBD1 (6 bases). From germline, CDR1 is SGHRS and CDR2 YFSETQ. V was pared by 0 bases and J by 2 bases, with 12 bases between. The CDR3 is 16 amino acids.

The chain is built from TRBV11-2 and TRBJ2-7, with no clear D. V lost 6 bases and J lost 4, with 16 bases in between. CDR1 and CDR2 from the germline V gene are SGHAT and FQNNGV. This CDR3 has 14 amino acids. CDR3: CASSLHRDAYEQYF. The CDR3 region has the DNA TGTGCCAGCAGTCTGCACAGAGACGCTTACGAGCAGTACTTC.

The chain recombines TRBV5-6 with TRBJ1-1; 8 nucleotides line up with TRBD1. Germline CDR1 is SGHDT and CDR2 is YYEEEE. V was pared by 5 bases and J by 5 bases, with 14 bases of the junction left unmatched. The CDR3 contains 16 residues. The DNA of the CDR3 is TGTGCCAGCAGTCATTCTTCCAGGGGGCTGTGGACTGAAGCTTTCTTT. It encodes CASSHSSRGLWTEAFF.

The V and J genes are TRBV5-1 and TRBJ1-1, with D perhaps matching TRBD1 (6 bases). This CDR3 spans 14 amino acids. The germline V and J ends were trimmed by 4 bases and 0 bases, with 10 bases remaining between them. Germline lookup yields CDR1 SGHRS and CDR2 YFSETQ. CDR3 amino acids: CASSTDRMNTEAFF. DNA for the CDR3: TGCGCCAGCAGCACCGACAGGATGAACACTGAAGCTTTCTTT.

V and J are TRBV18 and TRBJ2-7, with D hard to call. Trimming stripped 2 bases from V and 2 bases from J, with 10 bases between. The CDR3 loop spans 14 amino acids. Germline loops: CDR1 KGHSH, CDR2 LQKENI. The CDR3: CASSPLATTYEQYF. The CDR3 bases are TGTGCCAGCTCACCATTGGCCACGACCTACGAGCAGTACTTC.

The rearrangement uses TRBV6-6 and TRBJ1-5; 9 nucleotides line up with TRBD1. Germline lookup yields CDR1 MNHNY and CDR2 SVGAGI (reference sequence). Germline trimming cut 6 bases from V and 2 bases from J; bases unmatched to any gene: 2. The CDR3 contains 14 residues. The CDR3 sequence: CASSRTGGNQPQHF. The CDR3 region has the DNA TGTGCCAGCAGCCGGACAGGGGGCAATCAGCCCCAGCATTTT.

CDR3 in amino acids: CASSLGTAYNEQFF. Here the CDR3 DNA reads TGTGCCAGCAGCCTCGGGACAGCCTACAATGAGCAGTTCTTC. The rearrangement uses TRBV7-2 and TRBJ2-1; 7 nucleotides align to TRBD1. The CDR3 spans 14 residues. V was clipped by 5 bases and J by 2 bases; unmatched bases: 3. Germline assignment: CDR1 SGHTA and CDR2 FQGNSA. Together with reference TRBV7-2 and TRBJ2-1, the CDR3 gives the full variable domain: GAGVSQSPSNKVTEKGKDVELRCDPISGHTALYWYRQSLGQGLEFLIYFQGNSAPDKSGLPSDRFSAERTGGSVSTLTIQRTQQEDSAVYLCASSLGTAYNEQFFGPGTRLTVL.

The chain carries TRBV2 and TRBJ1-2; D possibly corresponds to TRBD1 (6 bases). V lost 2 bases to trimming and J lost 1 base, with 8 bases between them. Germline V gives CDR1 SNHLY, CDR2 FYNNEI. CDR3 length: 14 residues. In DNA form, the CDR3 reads TGTGCCAGCAGTGAACAGGGGATTAACTATGGCTACACCTTC. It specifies CASSEQGINYGYTF.

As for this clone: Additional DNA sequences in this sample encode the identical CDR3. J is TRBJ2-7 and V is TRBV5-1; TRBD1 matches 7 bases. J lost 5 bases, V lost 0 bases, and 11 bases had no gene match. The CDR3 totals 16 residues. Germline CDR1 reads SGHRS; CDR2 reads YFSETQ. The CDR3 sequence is CASSLVGRQGSHEQYF. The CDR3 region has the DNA TGCGCCAGCAGCTTGGTAGGTAGACAGGGTAGCCACGAGCAGTACTTC.

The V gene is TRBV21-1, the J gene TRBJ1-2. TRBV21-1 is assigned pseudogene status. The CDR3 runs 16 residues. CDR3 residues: CASILNGCLRYYGYTF. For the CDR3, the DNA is TGTGCCAGCATACTTAACGGGTGCCTTCGGTACTATGGCTACACCTTC.

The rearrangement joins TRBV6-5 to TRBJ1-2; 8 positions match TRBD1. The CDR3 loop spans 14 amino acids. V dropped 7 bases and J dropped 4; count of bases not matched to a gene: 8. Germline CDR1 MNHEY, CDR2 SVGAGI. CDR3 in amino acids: CASTRDRTAYGYTF. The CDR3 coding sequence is TGTGCCAGCACCCGGGACAGGACCGCCTATGGCTACACCTTC.

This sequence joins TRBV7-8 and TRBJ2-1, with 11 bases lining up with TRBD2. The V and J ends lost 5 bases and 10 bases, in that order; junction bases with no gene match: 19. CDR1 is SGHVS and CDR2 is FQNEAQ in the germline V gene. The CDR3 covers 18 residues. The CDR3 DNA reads TGTGCCAGCAGCGAGCGGCTAGCGGGGGGCCTACCTACGTGGGAGCAGTTCTTC. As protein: CASSERLAGGLPTWEQFF.

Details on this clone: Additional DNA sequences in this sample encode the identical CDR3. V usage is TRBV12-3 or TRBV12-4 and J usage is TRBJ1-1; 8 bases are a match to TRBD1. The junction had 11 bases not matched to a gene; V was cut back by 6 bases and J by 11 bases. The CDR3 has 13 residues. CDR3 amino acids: CASRTGGPLEAFF. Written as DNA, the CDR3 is TGTGCCAGCAGAACAGGGGGTCCCCTCGAGGCTTTCTTT.

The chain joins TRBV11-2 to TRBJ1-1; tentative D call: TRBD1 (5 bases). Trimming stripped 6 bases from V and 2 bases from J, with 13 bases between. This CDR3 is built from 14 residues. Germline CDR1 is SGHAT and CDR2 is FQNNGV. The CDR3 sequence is CASSTIRENTEAFF. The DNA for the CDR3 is TGTGCCAGCAGTACAATCAGGGAAAACACTGAAGCTTTCTTT.

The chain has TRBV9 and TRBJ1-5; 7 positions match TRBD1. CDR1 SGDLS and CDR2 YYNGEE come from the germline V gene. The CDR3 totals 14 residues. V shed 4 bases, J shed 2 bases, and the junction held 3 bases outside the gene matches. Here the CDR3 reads CASSHTGGNQPQHF. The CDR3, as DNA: TGTGCCAGCAGCCACACAGGGGGCAATCAGCCCCAGCATTTT.

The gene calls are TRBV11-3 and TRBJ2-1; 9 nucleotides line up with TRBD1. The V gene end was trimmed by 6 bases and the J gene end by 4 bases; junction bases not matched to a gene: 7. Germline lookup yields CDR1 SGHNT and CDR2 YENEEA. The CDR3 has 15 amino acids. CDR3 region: CASSLGQGSYNEQFF. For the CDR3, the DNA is TGTGCCAGCAGTTTGGGACAGGGCTCTTACAATGAGCAGTTCTTC.

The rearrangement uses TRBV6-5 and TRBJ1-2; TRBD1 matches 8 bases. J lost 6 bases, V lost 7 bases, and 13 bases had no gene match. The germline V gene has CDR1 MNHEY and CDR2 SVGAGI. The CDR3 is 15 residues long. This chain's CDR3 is CASMPAGGRVDGYTF. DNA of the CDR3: TGTGCCAGCATGCCAGCAGGGGGCAGGGTTGATGGCTACACCTTC.

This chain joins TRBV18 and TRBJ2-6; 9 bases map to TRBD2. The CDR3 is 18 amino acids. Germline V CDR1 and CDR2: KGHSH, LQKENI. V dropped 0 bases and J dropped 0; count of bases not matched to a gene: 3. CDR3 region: CASSPPSRGGSGANVLTF. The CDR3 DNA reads TGTGCCAGCTCACCACCGTCGCGGGGGGGCTCTGGGGCCAACGTCCTGACTTTC. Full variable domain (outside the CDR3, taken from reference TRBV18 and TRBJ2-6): NAGVMQNPRHLVRRRGQEARLRCSPMKGHSHVYWYRQLPEEGLKFMVYLQKENIIDESGMPKERFSAEFPKEGPSILRIQQVVRGDSAAYFCASSPPSRGGSGANVLTFGAGSRLTVL.

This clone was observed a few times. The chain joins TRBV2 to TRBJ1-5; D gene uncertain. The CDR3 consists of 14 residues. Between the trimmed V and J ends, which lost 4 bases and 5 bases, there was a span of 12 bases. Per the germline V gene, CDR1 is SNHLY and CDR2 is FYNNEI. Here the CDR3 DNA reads TGTGCCAGCAGTGGAGAGGGTGGCGATCAGCCCCAGCATTTT. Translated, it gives CASSGEGGDQPQHF.

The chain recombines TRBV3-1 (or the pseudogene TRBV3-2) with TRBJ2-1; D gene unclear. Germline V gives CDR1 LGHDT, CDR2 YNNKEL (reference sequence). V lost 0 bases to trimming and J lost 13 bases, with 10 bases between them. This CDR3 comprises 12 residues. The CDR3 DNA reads TGTGCCAGCAGCCAAGACTTGGGCCGACAGTTCTTC. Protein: CASSQDLGRQFF.

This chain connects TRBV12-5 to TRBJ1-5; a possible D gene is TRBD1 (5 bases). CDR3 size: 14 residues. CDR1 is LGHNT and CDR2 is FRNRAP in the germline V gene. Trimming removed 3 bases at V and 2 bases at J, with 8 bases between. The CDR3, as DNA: TGTGCTAGTGGTTTCCTACAGGGCAATCAGCCCCAGCATTTT. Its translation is CASGFLQGNQPQHF.